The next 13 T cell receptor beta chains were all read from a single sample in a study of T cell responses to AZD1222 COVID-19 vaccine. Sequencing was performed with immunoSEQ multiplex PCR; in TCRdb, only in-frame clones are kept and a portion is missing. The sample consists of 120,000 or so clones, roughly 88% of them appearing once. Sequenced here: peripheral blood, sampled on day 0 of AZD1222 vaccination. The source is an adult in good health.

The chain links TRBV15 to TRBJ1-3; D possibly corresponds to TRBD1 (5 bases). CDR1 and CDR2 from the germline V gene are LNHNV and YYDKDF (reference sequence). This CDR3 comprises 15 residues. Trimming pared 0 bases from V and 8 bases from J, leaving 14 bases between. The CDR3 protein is CATSRDVGEGYTIYF. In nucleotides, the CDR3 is TGTGCCACCAGCAGAGATGTCGGGGAGGGGTACACCATATATTTT.

In DNA form, the CDR3 reads TGTGCCAGCAGCTTAGCGCCCACTATAGTTCCATCCGGGGAGCTGTTTTTT. It yields the protein CASSLAPTIVPSGELFF. The chain employs TRBV7-2 and TRBJ2-2; D is ambiguous. The CDR3 is 17 amino acids. Trimming stripped 0 bases from V and 6 bases from J, with 17 bases between. CDR1 SGHTA and CDR2 FQGNSA come from the germline V gene.

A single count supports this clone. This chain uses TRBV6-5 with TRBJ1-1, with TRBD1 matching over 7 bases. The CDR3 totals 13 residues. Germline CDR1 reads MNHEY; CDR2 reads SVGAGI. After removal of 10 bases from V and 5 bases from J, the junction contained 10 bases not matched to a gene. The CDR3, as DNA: TGTGCCATCCGGGGAACAGGGGTGACTGAAGCTTTCTTT. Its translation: CAIRGTGVTEAFF.

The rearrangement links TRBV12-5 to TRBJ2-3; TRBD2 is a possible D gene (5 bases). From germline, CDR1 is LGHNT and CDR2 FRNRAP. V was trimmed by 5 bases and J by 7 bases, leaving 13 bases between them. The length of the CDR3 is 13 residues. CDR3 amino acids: CASGPSRGNTQYF. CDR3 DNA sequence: TGTGCTAGTGGTCCCTCCCGAGGGAATACGCAGTATTTT. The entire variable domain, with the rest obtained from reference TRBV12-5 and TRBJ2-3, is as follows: DARVTQTPRHKVTEMGQEVTMRCQPILGHNTVFWYRQTMMQGLELLAYFRNRAPLDDSGMPKDRFSAEMPDATLATLKIQPSEPRDSAVYFCASGPSRGNTQYFGPGTRLTVL.

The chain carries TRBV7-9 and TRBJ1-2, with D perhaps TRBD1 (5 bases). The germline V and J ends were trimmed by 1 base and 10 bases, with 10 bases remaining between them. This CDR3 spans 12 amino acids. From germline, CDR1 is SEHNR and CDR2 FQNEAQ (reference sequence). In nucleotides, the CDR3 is TGTGCCAGCAGCTTAGTAGGGGATGACTACACCTTC. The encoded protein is CASSLVGDDYTF.

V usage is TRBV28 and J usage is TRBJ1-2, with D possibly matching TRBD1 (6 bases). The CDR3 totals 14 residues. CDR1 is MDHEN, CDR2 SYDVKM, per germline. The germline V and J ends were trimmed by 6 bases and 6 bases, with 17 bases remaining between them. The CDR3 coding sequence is TGTGCCAGCAGGAGACCGACAGGTTCGGATGGCTACACCTTC. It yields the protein CASRRPTGSDGYTF.

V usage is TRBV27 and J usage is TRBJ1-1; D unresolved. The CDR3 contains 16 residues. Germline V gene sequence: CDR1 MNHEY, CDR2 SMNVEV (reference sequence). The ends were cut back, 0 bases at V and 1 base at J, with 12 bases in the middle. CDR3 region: CASSLSMAVPNTEAFF. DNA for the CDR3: TGTGCCAGCAGTTTATCGATGGCGGTTCCGAACACTGAAGCTTTCTTT.

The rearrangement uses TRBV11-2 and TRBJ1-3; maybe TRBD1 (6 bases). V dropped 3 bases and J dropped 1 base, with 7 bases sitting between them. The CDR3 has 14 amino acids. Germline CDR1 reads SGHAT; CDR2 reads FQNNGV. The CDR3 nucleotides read TGTGCCAGCAGCTTCGGACAGTCTGGAAACACCATATATTTT. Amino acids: CASSFGQSGNTIYF. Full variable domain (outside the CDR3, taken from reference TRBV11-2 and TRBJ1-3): EAGVAQSPRYKIIEKRQSVAFWCNPISGHATLYWYQQILGQGPKLLIQFQNNGVVDDSQLPKDRFSAERLKGVDSTLKIQPAKLEDSAVYLCASSFGQSGNTIYFGEGSWLTVV.

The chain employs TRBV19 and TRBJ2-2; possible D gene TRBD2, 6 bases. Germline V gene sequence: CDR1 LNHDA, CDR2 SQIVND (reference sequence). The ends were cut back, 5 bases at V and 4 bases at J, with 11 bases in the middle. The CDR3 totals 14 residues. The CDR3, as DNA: TGTGCCAGTAGTTGGGAGGCTGGCACCGGGGAGCTGTTTTTT. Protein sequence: CASSWEAGTGELFF.

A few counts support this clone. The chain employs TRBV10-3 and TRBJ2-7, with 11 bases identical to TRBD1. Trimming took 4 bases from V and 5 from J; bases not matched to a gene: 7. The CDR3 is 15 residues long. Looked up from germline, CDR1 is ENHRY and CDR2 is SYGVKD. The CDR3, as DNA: TGTGCCATCAGTGCAACGGACAGGGGGCGACACGAGCAGTACTTC. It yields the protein CAISATDRGRHEQYF.

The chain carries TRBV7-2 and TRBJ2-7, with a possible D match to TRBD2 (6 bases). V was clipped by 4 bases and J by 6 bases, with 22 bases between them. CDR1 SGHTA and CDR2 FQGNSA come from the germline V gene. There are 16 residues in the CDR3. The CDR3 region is CASSSNWGLVGSEQYF. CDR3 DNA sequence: TGTGCCAGCAGCTCCAATTGGGGACTGGTCGGAAGCGAGCAGTACTTC.

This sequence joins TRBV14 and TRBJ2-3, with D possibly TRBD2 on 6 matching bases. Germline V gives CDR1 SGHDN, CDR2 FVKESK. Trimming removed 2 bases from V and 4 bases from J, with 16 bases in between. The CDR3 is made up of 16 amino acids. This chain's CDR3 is CASSQLGRRDSDTQYF. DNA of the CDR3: TGTGCCAGCAGCCAACTCGGCCGGCGGGACTCAGATACGCAGTATTTT.

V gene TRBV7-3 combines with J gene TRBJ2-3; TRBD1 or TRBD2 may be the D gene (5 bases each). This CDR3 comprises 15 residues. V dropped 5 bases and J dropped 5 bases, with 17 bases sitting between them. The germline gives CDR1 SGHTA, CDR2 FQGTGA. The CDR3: CASSTSGHSGDTQYF. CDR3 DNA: TGTGCCAGCAGCACGTCGGGGCACTCGGGAGATACGCAGTATTTT.